The following is a TCR beta chain sequence with its context. The entry originates in a study of cytomegalovirus exposure and HLA in healthy donors. PCR involved 60 Vbeta and 13 Jbeta primers. Clones were read by immunoSEQ multiplex PCR, and TCRdb kept only the in-frame ones, dropping some. The table shows 230,000 or so clones, with about nine tenths occurring only once. This clonotype was sampled from a girl aged 2 to 10 in good health and CMV-seronegative. What was sequenced was PBMCs.

CDR3 bases: TGTGCCAGCAGCCTCCGGACTAGAGTCGCAGATACGCAGTATTTT. It codes for CASSLRTRVADTQYF. The chain has TRBV11-2 and TRBJ2-3; 7 nucleotides match TRBD2. Per germline, CDR1 SGHAT and CDR2 FQNNGV. V was clipped by 5 bases and J by 4 bases; unmatched bases: 9. This CDR3 region has 15 residues.